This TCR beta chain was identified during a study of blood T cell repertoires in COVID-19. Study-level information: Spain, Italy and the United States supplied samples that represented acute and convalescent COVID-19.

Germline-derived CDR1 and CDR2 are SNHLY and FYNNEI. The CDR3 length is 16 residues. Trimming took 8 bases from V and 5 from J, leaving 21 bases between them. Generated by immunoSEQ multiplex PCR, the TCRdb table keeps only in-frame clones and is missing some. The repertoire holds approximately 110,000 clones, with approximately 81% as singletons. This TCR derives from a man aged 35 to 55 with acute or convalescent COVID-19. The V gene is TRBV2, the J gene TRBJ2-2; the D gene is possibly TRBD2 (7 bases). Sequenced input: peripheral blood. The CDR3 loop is CASSRGRAGQTGELFF. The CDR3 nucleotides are TGTGCCAGCTCCCGTGGTCGAGCGGGACAAACCGGGGAGCTGTTTTTT.